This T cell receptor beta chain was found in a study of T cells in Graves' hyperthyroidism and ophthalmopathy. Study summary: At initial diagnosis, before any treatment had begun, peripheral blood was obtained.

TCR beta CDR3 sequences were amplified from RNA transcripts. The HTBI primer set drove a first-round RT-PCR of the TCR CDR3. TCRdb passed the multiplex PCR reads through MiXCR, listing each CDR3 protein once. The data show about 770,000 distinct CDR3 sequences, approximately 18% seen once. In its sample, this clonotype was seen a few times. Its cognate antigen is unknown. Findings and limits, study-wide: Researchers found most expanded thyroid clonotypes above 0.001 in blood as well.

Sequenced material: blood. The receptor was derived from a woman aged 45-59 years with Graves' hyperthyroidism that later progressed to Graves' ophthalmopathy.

CDR3 region: CSASETAGNTIYF. The CDR3 nucleotides are TGCAGTGCTAGCGAGACAGCTGGAAACACCATATATTTT. The chain recombines TRBV20-1 with TRBJ1-3; D possibly corresponds to TRBD1 (5 bases). CDR1 and CDR2 (germline): DFQATT, SNEGSKA (reference sequence). The CDR3 is 13 amino acids. Deletions cut 3 bases from V and 2 bases from J, with 8 bases between.